This TCR beta chain was obtained from a study of T cells after yellow fever vaccination. General study findings and limits: Contamination of FACS-sorted repertoires by abundant clonotypes from the bulk population could occur.

MiXCR was run by TCRdb on the 5' RACE reads, yielding one entry per CDR3 protein. The repertoire holds 200,000 to 300,000 distinct CDR3 sequences, with less than 7.5% as singletons. A few counts support this clonotype. Antigen unknown. The CDR3 loop spans 14 amino acids. Trimming took 2 bases from V and 8 from J, leaving 13 bases between them. Germline CDR1 SGHRS, CDR2 YFSETQ. The sample consisted of CD4+ T cells sorted from PBMCs, taken on the day of the yellow fever booster vaccination. The rearrangement uses TRBV5-1 and TRBJ1-4, with D possibly being TRBD1 (5 bases). This clonotype was sampled from a man aged 30 to 39 who received the YFV17D yellow fever vaccine. The CDR3 loop is CASSFEGNGEKLFF. The CDR3 region has the DNA TGCGCCAGCAGCTTTGAGGGGAATGGAGAAAAACTGTTTTTT.